One sample yielded the 6 T cell receptor beta chains listed below, sequenced in a study of blood T cell repertoires in COVID-19. Clones were sequenced by immunoSEQ multiplex PCR, and TCRdb holds only the in-frame ones, with some missing. The data show over 150,000 clones, around 86% seen once. Sequencing was performed on peripheral blood. All receptors come from a man in his sixties with COVID-19, enrolled during active disease.

V gene TRBV27 combines with J gene TRBJ2-3; 7 bases agree with TRBD1. This CDR3 contains 16 residues. Per the germline V gene, CDR1 is MNHEY and CDR2 is SMNVEV (reference sequence). V lost 7 bases and J lost 4; bases outside the gene matches: 14. CDR3 in DNA: TGTGCCAGCACCCCTCCGGACAGGCCAGCGTCAGATACGCAGTATTTT. This gives the protein CASTPPDRPASDTQYF.

The CDR3: CASSLGLSYEQYF. The DNA of the CDR3 is TGTGCCAGCAGCTTAGGCCTTTCCTACGAGCAGTACTTC. V and J are TRBV7-3 and TRBJ2-7; D is unclear. Germline V gene lookup returns CDR1 SGHTA and CDR2 FQGTGA. V was cut by 2 bases and J by 1 base, with 6 bases left in between. The CDR3 loop spans 13 amino acids.

The chain carries TRBV6-5 and TRBJ1-2, with a tentative D call TRBD1 (5 bases). This CDR3 is 11 amino acids long. The germline gives CDR1 MNHEY, CDR2 SVGAGI. Trimming cost V 8 bases and J 8 bases, with 12 bases left between them. For the CDR3, the DNA is TGTGCCAGCGGGTGGGGCCAGGGCTACACCTTC. It codes for CASGWGQGYTF.

The chain has TRBV19 and TRBJ1-5; no clear D. CDR3 length: 14 residues. In germline, CDR1 is LNHDA, CDR2 SQIVND (reference sequence). Trimming removed 8 bases at V and 6 bases at J, with 17 bases between. CDR3 in DNA: TGTGCCAGTTTGTCGAGGGAGGGTGGTCAGCCCCAGCATTTT. Encoded protein: CASLSREGGQPQHF.

The V gene is TRBV19, the J gene TRBJ1-3, with D unresolved. The V and J ends lost 6 bases and 3 bases respectively, with 12 bases between them. Germline CDR1 is LNHDA and CDR2 is SQIVND (reference sequence). The CDR3 is 14 amino acids. CDR3 amino acids: CASSTRVGGNTIYF. The CDR3 DNA reads as TGTGCCAGTAGCACCCGGGTGGGTGGAAACACCATATATTTT.

This sequence joins TRBV28 and TRBJ1-1; no definite D call. Germline V gene lookup returns CDR1 MDHEN and CDR2 SYDVKM. CDR3 length: 14 residues. The ends were cut back, 3 bases at V and 3 bases at J, with 11 bases in the middle. The CDR3 here is CASSLTGGHTEAFF. CDR3 nucleotide sequence: TGTGCCAGCAGTTTGACCGGAGGCCACACTGAAGCTTTCTTT.